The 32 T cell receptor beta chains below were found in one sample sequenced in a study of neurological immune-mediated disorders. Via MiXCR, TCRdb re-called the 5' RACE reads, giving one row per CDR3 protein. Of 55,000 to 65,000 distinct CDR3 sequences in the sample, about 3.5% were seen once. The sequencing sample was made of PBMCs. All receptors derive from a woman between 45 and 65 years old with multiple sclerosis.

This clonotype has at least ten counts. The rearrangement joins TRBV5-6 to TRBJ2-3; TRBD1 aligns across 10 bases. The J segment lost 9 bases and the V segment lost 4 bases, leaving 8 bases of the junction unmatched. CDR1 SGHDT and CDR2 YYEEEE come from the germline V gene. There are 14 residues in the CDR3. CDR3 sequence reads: CASSDGTGVGTQYF. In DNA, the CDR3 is TGTGCCAGCAGCGACGGGACAGGGGTAGGCACGCAGTATTTT.

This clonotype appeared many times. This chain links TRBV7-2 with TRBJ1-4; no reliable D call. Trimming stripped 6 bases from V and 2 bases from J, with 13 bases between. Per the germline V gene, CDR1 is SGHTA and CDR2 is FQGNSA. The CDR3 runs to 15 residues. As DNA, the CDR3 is TGTGCCAGCAGGCCGCCAACAAGCACTAATGAAAAACTGTTTTTT. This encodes CASRPPTSTNEKLFF.

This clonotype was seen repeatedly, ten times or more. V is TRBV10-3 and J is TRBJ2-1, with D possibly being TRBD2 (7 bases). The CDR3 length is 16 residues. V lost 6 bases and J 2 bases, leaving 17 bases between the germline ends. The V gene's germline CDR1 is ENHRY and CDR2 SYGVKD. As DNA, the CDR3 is TGTGCCATCAGACAACTAGGGGGGGAAGCCTACAATGAGCAGTTCTTC. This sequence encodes CAIRQLGGEAYNEQFF.

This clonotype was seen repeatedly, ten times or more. DNA for the CDR3: TGCAGCGTCCAGGACGGGTCCGGAAACACCATATATTTT. This codes for CSVQDGSGNTIYF. The genes are TRBV29-1 and TRBJ1-3, with no clear D. The V gene's germline CDR1 is SQVTM and CDR2 ANQGSEA. V gave up 6 bases and J gave up 4 bases, with 13 bases separating them. The CDR3 is made up of 13 amino acids.

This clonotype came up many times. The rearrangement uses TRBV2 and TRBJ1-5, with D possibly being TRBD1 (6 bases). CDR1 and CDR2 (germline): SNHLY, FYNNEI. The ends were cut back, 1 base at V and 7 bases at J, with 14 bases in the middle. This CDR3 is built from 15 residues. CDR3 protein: CASSEDRVKGQPQHF. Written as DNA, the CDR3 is TGTGCCAGCAGTGAAGACAGGGTCAAGGGACAGCCCCAGCATTTT.

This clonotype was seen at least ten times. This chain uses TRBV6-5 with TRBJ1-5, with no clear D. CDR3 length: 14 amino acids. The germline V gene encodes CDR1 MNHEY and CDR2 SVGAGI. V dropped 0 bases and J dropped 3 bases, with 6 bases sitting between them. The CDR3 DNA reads TGTGCCAGCAGTTACTCCGGGGTCAATCAGCCCCAGCATTTT. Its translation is CASSYSGVNQPQHF.

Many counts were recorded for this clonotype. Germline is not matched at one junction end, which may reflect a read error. CDR3 region: CASNLMPDSLSSEQYF. For the CDR3, the DNA is TGCGCCAGCAACTTGATGCCGGACAGCCTTTCATCCGAGCAGTACTTC. This chain uses TRBV5-1 with TRBJ2-7, with a tentative D call TRBD1 (6 bases). The CDR3 extends over 16 amino acids. Germline CDR1 SGHRS, CDR2 YFSETQ.

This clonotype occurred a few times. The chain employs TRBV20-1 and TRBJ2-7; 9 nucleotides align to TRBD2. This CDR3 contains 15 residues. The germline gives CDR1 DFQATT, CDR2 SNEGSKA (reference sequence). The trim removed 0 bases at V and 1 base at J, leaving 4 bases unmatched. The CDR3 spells CSARDPSGVSYEQYF. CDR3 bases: TGCAGTGCTAGAGATCCTAGCGGGGTTTCCTACGAGCAGTACTTC.

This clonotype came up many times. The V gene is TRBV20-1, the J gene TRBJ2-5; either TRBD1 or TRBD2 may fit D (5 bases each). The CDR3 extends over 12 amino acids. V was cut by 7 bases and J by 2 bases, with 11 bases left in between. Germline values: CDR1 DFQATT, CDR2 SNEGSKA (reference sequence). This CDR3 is CSVKGRQETQYF. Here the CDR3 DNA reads TGCAGTGTTAAGGGACGGCAAGAGACCCAGTACTTC.

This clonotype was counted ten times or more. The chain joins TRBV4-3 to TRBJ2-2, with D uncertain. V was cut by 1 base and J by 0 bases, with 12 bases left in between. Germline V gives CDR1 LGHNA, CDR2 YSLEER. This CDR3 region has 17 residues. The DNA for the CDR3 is TGCGCCAGCAGCCAAGGTGCGACTCTAGCGAACACCGGGGAGCTGTTTTTT. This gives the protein CASSQGATLANTGELFF.

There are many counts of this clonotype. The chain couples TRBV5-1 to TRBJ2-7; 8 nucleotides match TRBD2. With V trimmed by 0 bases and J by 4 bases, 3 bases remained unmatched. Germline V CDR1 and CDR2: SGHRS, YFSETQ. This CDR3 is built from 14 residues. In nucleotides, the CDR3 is TGCGCCAGCAGCTTGGCCGCGGGAGGTTACGAGCAGTACTTC. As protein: CASSLAAGGYEQYF.

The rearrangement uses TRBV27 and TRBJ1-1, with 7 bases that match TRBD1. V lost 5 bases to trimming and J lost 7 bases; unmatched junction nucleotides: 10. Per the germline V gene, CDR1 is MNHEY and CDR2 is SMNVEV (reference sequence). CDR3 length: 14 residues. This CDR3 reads CASSKRTGQLEAFF. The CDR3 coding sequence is TGTGCCAGCAGTAAAAGGACGGGACAGCTTGAAGCTTTCTTT.

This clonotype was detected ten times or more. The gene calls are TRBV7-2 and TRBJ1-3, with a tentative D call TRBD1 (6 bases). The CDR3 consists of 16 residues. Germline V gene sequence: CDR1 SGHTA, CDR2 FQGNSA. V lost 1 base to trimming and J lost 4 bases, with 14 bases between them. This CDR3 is CASSLVGGFGGNTIYF. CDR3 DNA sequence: TGTGCCAGCAGCTTAGTAGGGGGGTTTGGAGGAAACACCATATATTTT.

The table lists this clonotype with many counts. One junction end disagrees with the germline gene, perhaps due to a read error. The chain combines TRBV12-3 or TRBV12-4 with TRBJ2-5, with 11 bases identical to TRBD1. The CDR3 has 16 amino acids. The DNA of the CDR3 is TGTGCCAGCAGCCAGAACCTGGACAGGGGGCAAGGGACCCAGTACTTC. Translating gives CASSQNLDRGQGTQYF.

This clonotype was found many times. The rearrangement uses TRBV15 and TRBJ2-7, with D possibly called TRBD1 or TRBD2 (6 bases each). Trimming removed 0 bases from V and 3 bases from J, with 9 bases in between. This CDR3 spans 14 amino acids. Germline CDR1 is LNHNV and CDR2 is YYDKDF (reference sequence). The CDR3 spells CATSRDRGGYEQYF. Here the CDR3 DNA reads TGTGCCACCAGCAGAGACAGGGGAGGCTACGAGCAGTACTTC.

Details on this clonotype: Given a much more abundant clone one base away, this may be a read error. CDR3 in amino acids: CASSLRTDQETQYF. The DNA for the CDR3 is TGTGCCAGCAGCTTAAGGACAGACCAAGAGACCCAGTACTTC. The V and J genes are TRBV7-3 and TRBJ2-5, with a weak D call TRBD1 (6 bases). The CDR3 has 14 amino acids. Germline V lookup: CDR1 SGHTA, CDR2 FQGTGA. V lost 1 base to trimming and J lost 0 bases, with 6 bases between them.

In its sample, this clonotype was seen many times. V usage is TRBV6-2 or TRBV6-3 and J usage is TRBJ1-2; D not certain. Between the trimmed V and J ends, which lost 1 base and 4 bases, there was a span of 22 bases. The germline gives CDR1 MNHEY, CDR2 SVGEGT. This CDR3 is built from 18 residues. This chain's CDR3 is CASSYLGASNYLPYGYTF. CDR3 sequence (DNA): TGTGCCAGCAGTTACTTGGGCGCCTCCAACTATCTGCCCTATGGCTACACCTTC.

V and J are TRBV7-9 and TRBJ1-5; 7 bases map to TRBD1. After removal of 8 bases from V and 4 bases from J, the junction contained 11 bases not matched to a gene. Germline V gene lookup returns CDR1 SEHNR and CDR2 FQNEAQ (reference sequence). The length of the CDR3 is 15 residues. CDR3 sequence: CASGSDRVGNQPQHF. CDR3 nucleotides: TGTGCCAGCGGATCCGACAGGGTAGGGAATCAGCCCCAGCATTTT. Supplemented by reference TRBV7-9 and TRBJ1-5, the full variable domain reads DTGVSQNPRHKITKRGQNVTFRCDPISEHNRLYWYRQTLGQGPEFLTYFQNEAQLEKSRLLSDRFSAERPKGSFSTLEIQRTEQGDSAMYLCASGSDRVGNQPQHFGDGTRLSIL.

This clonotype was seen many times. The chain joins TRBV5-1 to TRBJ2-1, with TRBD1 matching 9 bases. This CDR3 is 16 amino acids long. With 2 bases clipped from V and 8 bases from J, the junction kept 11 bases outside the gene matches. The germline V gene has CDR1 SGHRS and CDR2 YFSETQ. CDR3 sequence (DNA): TGCGCCAGCAGCTTACTTCCGGGACAGGGTTCGTATGAGCAGTTCTTC. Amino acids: CASSLLPGQGSYEQFF.

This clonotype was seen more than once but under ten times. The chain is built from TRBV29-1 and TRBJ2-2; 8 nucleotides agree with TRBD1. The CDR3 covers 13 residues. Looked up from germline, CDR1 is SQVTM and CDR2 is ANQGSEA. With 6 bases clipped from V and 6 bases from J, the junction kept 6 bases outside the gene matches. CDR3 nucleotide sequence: TGCAGCGTGGGGACAGGATGGCCCGGGGAGCTGTTTTTT. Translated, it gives CSVGTGWPGELFF.

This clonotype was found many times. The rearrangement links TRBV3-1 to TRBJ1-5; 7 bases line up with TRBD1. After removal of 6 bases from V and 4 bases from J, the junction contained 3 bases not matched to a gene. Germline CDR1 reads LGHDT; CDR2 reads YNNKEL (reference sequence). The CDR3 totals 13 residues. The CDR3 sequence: CASSPQGNQPQHF. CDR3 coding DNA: TGTGCCAGCAGTCCACAGGGGAATCAGCCCCAGCATTTT.

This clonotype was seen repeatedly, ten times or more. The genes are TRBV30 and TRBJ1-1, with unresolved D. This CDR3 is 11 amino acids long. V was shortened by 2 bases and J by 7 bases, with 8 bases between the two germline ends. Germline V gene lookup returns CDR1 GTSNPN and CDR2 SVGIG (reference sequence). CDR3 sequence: CAWSTLNEAFF. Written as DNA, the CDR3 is TGTGCCTGGAGTACCCTGAATGAAGCTTTCTTT.

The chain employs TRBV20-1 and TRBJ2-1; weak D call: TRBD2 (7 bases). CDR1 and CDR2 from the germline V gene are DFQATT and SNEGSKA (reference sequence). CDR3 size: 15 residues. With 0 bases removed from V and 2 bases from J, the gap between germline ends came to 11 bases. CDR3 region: CSAREWGGPYNEQFF. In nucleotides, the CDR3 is TGCAGTGCTAGAGAATGGGGGGGGCCCTACAATGAGCAGTTCTTC.

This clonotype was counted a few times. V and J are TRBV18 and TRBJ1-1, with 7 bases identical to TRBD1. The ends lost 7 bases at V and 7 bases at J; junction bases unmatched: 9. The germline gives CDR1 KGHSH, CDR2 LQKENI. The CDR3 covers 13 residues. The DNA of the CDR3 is TGTGCCAGCTGGAGACAGGGATTTAGTGAAGCTTTCTTT. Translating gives CASWRQGFSEAFF.

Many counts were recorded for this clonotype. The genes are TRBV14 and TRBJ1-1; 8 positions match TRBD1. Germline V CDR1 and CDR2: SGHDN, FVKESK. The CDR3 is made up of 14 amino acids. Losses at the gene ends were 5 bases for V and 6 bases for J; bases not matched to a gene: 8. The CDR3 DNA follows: TGTGCCAGCAGCACGAACAGGGGGTTGGCTGAAGCTTTCTTT. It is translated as CASSTNRGLAEAFF.

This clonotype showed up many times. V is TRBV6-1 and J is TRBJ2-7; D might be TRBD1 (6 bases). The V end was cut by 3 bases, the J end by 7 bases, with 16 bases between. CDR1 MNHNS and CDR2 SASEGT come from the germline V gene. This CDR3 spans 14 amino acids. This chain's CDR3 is CASSDRDKAREQYF. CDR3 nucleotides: TGTGCCAGCAGTGACCGGGACAAGGCGAGGGAGCAGTACTTC.

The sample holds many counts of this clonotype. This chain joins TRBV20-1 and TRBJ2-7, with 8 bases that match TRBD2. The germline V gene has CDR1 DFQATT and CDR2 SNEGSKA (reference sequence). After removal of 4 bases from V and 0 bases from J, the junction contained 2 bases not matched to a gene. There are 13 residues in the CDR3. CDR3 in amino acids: CSAKTSVSYEQYF. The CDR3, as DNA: TGCAGTGCTAAGACTAGCGTCTCCTACGAGCAGTACTTC.

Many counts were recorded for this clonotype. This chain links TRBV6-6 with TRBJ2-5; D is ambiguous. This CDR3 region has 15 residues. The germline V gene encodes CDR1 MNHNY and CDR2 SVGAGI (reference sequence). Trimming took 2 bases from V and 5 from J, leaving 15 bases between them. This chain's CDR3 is CASSYRLGIGETQYF. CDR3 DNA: TGTGCCAGCAGTTACCGTCTGGGGATCGGGGAGACCCAGTACTTC.

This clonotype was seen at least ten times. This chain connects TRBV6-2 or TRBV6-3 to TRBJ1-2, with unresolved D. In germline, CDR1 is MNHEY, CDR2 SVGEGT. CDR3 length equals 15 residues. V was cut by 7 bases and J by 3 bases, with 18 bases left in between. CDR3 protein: CASTHLFEDDYGYTF. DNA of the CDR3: TGTGCCAGCACTCATCTGTTTGAGGACGACTATGGCTACACCTTC.

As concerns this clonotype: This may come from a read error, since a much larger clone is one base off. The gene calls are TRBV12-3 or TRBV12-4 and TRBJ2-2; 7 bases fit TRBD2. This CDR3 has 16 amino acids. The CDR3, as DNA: TGTACCAGCAGCCGAGCGGGGACTCCCGACACCGGGGAGCTGTTTTTT. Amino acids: CTSSRAGTPDTGELFF.

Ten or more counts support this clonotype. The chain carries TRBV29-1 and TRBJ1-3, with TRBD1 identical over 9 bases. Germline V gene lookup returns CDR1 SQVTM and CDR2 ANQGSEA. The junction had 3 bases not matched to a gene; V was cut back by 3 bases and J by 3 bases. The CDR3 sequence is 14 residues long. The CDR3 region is CSVETGGIGNTIYF. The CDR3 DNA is TGCAGCGTTGAGACAGGGGGGATTGGAAACACCATATATTTT.

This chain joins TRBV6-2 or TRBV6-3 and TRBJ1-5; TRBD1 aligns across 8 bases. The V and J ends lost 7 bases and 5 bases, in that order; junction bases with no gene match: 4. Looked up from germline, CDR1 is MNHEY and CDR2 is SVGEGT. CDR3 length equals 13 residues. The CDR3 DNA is TGTGCCAGCACAGGGGGCCGATATCAGCCCCAGCATTTT. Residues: CASTGGRYQPQHF.